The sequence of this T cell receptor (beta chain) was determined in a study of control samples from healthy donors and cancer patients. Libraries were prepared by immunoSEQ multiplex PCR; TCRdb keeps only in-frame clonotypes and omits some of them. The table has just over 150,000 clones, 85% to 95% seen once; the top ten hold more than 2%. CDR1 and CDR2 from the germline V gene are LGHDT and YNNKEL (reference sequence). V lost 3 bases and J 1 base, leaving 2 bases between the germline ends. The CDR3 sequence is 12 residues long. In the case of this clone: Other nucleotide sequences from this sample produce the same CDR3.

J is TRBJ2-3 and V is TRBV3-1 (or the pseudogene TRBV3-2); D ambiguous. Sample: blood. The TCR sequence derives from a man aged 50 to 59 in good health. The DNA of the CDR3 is TGTGCCAGCAGCCACCGCACAGATACGCAGTATTTT. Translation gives CASSHRTDTQYF.